The 15 T cell receptor beta chains below come from one sample, sequenced in a study of T cell responses to AZD1222 COVID-19 vaccine. Produced via immunoSEQ multiplex PCR; TCRdb's table is partial and in-frame only. The top ten clones hold about 5% of a sample with over 100,000 clones, 75% to 90% of them seen once. This specimen consisted of peripheral blood, obtained on day 0 of AZD1222 vaccination. The receptors stem from an adult in good health.

This sequence joins TRBV5-4 and TRBJ2-1, with 11 bases fitting TRBD2. Germline values: CDR1 SGHNT, CDR2 YYREEE (reference sequence). The J segment lost 8 bases and the V segment lost 5 bases, leaving 9 bases of the junction unmatched. This CDR3 has 15 amino acids. The CDR3 reads CASRRIAGGLDEQFF. The CDR3 DNA reads TGTGCCAGCAGGCGAATAGCGGGGGGGCTCGATGAGCAGTTCTTC.

V usage is TRBV4-2 and J usage is TRBJ2-1; 8 nucleotides align to TRBD2. CDR3 size: 17 residues. After removal of 4 bases from V and 2 bases from J, the junction contained 10 bases not matched to a gene. Per the germline V gene, CDR1 is LGHNA and CDR2 is YNFKEQ. CDR3 coding DNA: TGTGCCAGCAGCCCCCTCGGGGGTAGCGGGGCCTACAATGAGCAGTTCTTC. Translation: CASSPLGGSGAYNEQFF.

The chain employs TRBV30 and TRBJ1-4, with 9 bases lining up with TRBD1. The CDR3 covers 14 residues. The germline gives CDR1 GTSNPN, CDR2 SVGIG (reference sequence). The trim removed 0 bases at V and 8 bases at J, leaving 4 bases unmatched. CDR3: CAWSVQGAREKLFF. The CDR3 DNA is TGTGCCTGGAGTGTACAGGGGGCTAGGGAAAAACTGTTTTTT.

J is TRBJ2-5 and V is TRBV24-1; no firm D call. The CDR3 runs 13 residues. The V end was cut by 3 bases, the J end by 5 bases, with 9 bases between. CDR1 KGHDR and CDR2 SFDVKD come from the germline V gene. CDR3 in amino acids: CATSDGKPETQYF. The CDR3 nucleotides are TGTGCCACCAGTGATGGCAAACCGGAGACCCAGTACTTC.

The CDR3 spells CASSISWQASYEQYF. The CDR3, as DNA: TGTGCCAGTAGTATATCATGGCAGGCTTCCTACGAGCAGTACTTC. The rearrangement uses TRBV19 and TRBJ2-7; D is ambiguous. Germline loops: CDR1 LNHDA, CDR2 SQIVND (reference sequence). Trimming took off 2 bases at V and 1 base at J, with 12 bases between the two ends. The CDR3 has 15 residues.

The rearrangement links TRBV7-9 to TRBJ1-1, with D unresolved. From germline, CDR1 is SEHNR and CDR2 FQNEAQ (reference sequence). The CDR3 totals 12 residues. Trimming shortened V by 5 bases and J by 2 bases, and 6 bases separated the two germline ends. The CDR3 spells CASSVDNTEAFF. In DNA form, the CDR3 reads TGTGCCAGCAGCGTTGACAACACTGAAGCTTTCTTT.

This chain links TRBV11-3 with TRBJ1-1, with unresolved D. Germline values: CDR1 SGHNT, CDR2 YENEEA. CDR3 length equals 13 residues. V gave up 0 bases and J gave up 1 base, with 3 bases separating them. The CDR3 spells CASSLDGNTEAFF. The CDR3 nucleotides are TGTGCCAGCAGCTTAGACGGGAACACTGAAGCTTTCTTT.

This clone appeared once. The chain carries TRBV6-1 and TRBJ2-3, with TRBD2 identical over 9 bases. The CDR3 is 18 amino acids. From germline, CDR1 is MNHNS and CDR2 SASEGT. J gave up 4 bases and V 4 bases, and 15 bases lay outside the gene matches. CDR3 protein: CASSVISGRSWGPDTQYF. The CDR3 nucleotides read TGTGCCAGCAGTGTTATTAGCGGGAGATCTTGGGGCCCAGATACGCAGTATTTT.

The chain links TRBV7-9 to TRBJ2-3; 10 bases agree with TRBD2. The CDR3 sequence is 17 residues long. Germline loops: CDR1 SEHNR, CDR2 FQNEAQ (reference sequence). V lost 5 bases, J lost 0 bases, and 8 bases stayed unmatched. CDR3 in amino acids: CASSPLTSGLSTDTQYF. CDR3 sequence (DNA): TGTGCCAGCAGCCCCCTGACTAGCGGGTTGAGCACAGATACGCAGTATTTT. The full variable domain, in which reference TRBV7-9 and TRBJ2-3 provide the parts outside the CDR3, is DTGVSQNPRHKITKRGQNVTFRCDPISEHNRLYWYRQTLGQGPEFLTYFQNEAQLEKSRLLSDRFSAERPKGSFSTLEIQRTEQGDSAMYLCASSPLTSGLSTDTQYFGPGTRLTVL.

This clone was detected a few times. For the CDR3, the DNA is TGTGCCAGCAGTCAGGGTCAGCCCCAGCATTTT. Translating gives CASSQGQPQHF. The chain uses TRBV6-2 or TRBV6-3 and TRBJ1-5, with a tentative D call TRBD1 (5 bases). Germline values: CDR1 MNHEY, CDR2 SVGEGT. CDR3 size: 11 residues. Trimming left V 5 bases short and J 6 bases short, with 5 bases between.

This sequence joins TRBV5-5 and TRBJ2-7, with TRBD1 matching over 7 bases. The germline V gene has CDR1 SGHKS and CDR2 YYEKEE (reference sequence). V gave up 1 base and J gave up 1 base; unmatched junction bases: 5. The CDR3 spans 15 residues. The CDR3 is CASSLKGQTSYEQYF. Here the CDR3 DNA reads TGTGCCAGCAGCTTGAAGGGACAGACATCCTACGAGCAGTACTTC.

The rearrangement uses TRBV4-2 and TRBJ2-7, with D tentatively TRBD2 (6 bases). Per germline, CDR1 LGHNA and CDR2 YNFKEQ. V was shortened by 4 bases and J by 3 bases, with 19 bases between the two germline ends. The CDR3 extends over 16 amino acids. The CDR3 protein is CASSPSAGQGVYEQYF. CDR3 nucleotides: TGTGCCAGCAGCCCTTCTGCGGGGCAGGGCGTCTACGAGCAGTACTTC.

The gene calls are TRBV7-2 and TRBJ1-2, with D possibly matching TRBD1 (6 bases). V shed 6 bases and J shed 3 bases, with 11 bases lying between them. This CDR3 has 13 residues. Germline CDR1 reads SGHTA; CDR2 reads FQGNSA. Here the CDR3 reads CASRYYRDYGYTF. DNA of the CDR3: TGTGCCAGCAGGTACTACAGGGACTATGGCTACACCTTC.

V and J are TRBV29-1 and TRBJ1-1; tentative D call: TRBD1 (5 bases). The length of the CDR3 is 12 residues. V lost 6 bases, J lost 2 bases, and 10 bases lay in between. Germline values: CDR1 SQVTM, CDR2 ANQGSEA. This CDR3 reads CSVGTVNTEAFF. CDR3 in DNA: TGCAGCGTGGGGACGGTAAACACTGAAGCTTTCTTT.

The chain combines TRBV6-5 with TRBJ1-3; D unresolved. This CDR3 is 14 amino acids long. From germline, CDR1 is MNHEY and CDR2 SVGAGI. Trimming took off 2 bases at V and 4 bases at J, with 9 bases between the two ends. In nucleotides, the CDR3 is TGTGCCAGCAGTTACGGGAACGAAGGAAACACCATATATTTT. Translating gives CASSYGNEGNTIYF.